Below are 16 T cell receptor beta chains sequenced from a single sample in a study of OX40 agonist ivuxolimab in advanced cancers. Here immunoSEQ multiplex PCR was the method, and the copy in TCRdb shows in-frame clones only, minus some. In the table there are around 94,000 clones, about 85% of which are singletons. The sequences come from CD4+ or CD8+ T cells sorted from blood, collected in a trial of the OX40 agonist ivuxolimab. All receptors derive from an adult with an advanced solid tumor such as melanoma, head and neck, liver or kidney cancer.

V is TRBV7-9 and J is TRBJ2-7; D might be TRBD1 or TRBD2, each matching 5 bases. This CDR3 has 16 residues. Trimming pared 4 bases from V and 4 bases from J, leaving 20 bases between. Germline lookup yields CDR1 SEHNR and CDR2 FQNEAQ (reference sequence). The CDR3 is CASSSTWDRGPYEQYF. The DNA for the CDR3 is TGTGCCAGCAGCTCCACTTGGGACCGAGGTCCGTACGAGCAGTACTTC.

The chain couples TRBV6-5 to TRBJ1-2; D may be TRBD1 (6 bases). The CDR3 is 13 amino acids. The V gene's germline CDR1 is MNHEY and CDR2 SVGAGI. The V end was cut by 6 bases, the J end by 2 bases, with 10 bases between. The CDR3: CASRDRPNYGYTF. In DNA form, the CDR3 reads TGTGCCAGCAGGGACAGACCCAACTATGGCTACACCTTC.

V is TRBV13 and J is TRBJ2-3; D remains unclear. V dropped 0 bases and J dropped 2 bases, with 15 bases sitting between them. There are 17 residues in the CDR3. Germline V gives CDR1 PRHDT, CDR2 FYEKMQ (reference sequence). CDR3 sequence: CASSLGEPKKFTDTQYF. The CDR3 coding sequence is TGTGCCAGCAGCTTAGGCGAACCTAAAAAATTCACAGATACGCAGTATTTT.

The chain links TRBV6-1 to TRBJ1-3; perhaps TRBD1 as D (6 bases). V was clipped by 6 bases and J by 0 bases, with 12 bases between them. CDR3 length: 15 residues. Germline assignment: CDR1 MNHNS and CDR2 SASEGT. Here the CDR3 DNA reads TGTGCCAGCAGCCACAGGGCCTACTCTGGAAACACCATATATTTT. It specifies CASSHRAYSGNTIYF.

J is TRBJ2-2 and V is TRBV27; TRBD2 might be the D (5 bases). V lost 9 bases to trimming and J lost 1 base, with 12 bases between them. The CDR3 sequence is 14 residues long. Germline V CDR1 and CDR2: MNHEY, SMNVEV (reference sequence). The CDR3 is CASCSALNTGELFF. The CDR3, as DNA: TGTGCCAGTTGTAGCGCCTTGAACACCGGGGAGCTGTTTTTT.

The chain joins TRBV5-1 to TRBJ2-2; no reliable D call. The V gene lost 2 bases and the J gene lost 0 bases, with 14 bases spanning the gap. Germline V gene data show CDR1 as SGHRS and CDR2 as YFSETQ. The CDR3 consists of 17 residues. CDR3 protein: CASSLVRPGSNTGELFF. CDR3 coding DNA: TGCGCCAGCAGCTTAGTTAGGCCCGGATCGAACACCGGGGAGCTGTTTTTT.

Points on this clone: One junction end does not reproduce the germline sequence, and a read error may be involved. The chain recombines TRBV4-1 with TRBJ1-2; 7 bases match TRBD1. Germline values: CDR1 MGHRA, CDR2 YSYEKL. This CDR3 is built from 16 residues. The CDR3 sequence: CASGHGQGEIGYGYTF. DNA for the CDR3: TGCGCCAGCGGCCACGGTCAGGGGGAGATCGGCTATGGCTACACCTTC.

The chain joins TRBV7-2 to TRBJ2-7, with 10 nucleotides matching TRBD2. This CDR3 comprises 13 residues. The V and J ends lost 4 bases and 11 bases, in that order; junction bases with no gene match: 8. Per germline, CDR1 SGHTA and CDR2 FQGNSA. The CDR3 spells CASSSKGSGGEYF. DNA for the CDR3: TGTGCCAGCAGCTCCAAGGGGAGCGGGGGGGAGTACTTC.

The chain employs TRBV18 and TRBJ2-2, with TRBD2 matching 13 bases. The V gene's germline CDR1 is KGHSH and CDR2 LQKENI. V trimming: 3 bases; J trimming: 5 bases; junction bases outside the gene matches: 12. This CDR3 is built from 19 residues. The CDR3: CASSPGPTRTSGSTGELFF. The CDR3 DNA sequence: TGTGCCAGCTCACCGGGACCGACTAGGACTAGCGGGAGTACCGGGGAGCTGTTTTTT.

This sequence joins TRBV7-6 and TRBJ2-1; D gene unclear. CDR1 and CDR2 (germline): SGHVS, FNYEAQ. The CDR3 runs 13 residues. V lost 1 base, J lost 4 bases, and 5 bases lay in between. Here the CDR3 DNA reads TGTGCCAGCAGCTTAGAACAGTACAATGAGCAGTTCTTC. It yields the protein CASSLEQYNEQFF.

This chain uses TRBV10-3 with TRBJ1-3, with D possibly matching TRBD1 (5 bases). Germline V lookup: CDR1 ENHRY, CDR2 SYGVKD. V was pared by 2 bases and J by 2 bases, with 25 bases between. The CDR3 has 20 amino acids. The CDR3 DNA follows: TGTGCCATCAGTGAGCTAAGTGGGGGGGTCGAACCGCTTACTGGAAACACCATATATTTT. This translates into CAISELSGGVEPLTGNTIYF.

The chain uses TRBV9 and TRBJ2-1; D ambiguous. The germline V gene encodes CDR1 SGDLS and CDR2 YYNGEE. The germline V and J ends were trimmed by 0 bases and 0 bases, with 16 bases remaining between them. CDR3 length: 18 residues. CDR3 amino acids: CASSVATWADSSYNEQFF. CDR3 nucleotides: TGTGCCAGCAGCGTAGCTACCTGGGCCGATAGCTCCTACAATGAGCAGTTCTTC.

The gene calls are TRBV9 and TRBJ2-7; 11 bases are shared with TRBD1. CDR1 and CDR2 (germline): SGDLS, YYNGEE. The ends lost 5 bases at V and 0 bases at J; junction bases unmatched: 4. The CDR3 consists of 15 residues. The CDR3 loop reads CASSEGQGASYEQYF. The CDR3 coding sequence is TGTGCCAGCAGTGAAGGACAGGGGGCCTCCTACGAGCAGTACTTC.

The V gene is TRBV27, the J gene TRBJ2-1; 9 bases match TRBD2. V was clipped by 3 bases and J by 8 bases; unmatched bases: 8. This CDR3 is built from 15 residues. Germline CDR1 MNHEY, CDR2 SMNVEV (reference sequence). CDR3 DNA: TGTGCCAGCAGTTTTTTGGGCGGGGGGGCTTATGAGCAGTTCTTC. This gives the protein CASSFLGGGAYEQFF.

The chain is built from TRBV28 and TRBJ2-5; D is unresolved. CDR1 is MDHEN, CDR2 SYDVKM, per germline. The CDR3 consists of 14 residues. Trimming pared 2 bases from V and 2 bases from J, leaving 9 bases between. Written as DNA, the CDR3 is TGTGCCAGCAGTTTACGCAGCCTACAAGAGACCCAGTACTTC. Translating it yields CASSLRSLQETQYF.

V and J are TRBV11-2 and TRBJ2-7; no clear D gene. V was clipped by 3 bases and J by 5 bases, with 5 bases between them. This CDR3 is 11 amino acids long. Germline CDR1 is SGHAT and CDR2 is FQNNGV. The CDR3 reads CASSLLDEQYF. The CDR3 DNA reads TGTGCCAGCAGCTTGCTGGACGAGCAGTACTTC.